This T cell receptor (beta chain) was obtained from a study of Ad26.COV2.S vaccination and SARS-CoV-2 variants. Data came from immunoSEQ multiplex PCR; TCRdb stores just in-frame clones and leaves some out. The sample consists of hundreds of thousands of clones, around 90% of them appearing once. As to treatment: 19 received Ad26.COV2.S at low or high dose, single or two shots; several received placebo; per-sample allocation not given. Day 63 following the first vaccine or placebo injection was when the samples were taken. This CDR3 has 15 amino acids. V shed 0 bases and J shed 0 bases, with 7 bases lying between them. Germline CDR1 SGDLS, CDR2 YYNGEE.

Sequencing was performed on peripheral blood, taken in a trial of Ad26.COV2.S vaccine versus placebo. The genes are TRBV9 and TRBJ2-1; D ambiguous. The sequence was obtained from a person aged 18-60 years who received the Ad26.COV2.S COVID-19 vaccine or a placebo. The CDR3 DNA reads TGTGCCAGCAGCGTAGATATGAGCTCCTACAATGAGCAGTTCTTC. Amino acids: CASSVDMSSYNEQFF.